The entry below gives a single TCR beta chain sequence along with its context. What it binds is not known. The data belong to a study of cytomegalovirus exposure and HLA in healthy donors. Study results and caveats: A later analysis reportedly found fewer N-insertions in an Asian-associated ancestry cluster than the roughly 680-donor mean.

The germline CDR1 and CDR2 sequences are GTSNPN and SVGIG (reference sequence). This CDR3 is built from 12 residues. Trimming took off 3 bases at V and 8 bases at J, with 13 bases between the two ends. The PCR used 60 Vbeta and 13 Jbeta primers. Repertoires were generated with immunoSEQ multiplex PCR, while TCRdb's copy carries only in-frame clones and drops some. Of around 200,000 clones in the sample, 70% to 90% are singletons; the top ten hold more than 0.25%. V and J are TRBV30 and TRBJ1-2; D perhaps matches TRBD1 (6 bases). Sequencing was carried out using PBMCs. The clonotype was recovered from a woman aged 25 to 39 in good health and CMV-seronegative. CDR3 loop: CAWSQGQSGYTF. Written as DNA, the CDR3 is TGTGCCTGGAGCCAGGGACAAAGCGGCTACACCTTC.